The clone carrying this T cell receptor beta chain was counted at least ten times. The antigen is unknown. This entry belongs to a study of T cell repertoires in cytomegalovirus infection. Looking at the study overall: CMV epitopes, recently identified HLA-C-restricted and well-studied HLA-B-restricted, were used. Carrying CMV and the relevant HLA type showed in public TCR beta signatures. Notes on the study in general: Ex vivo responses were dominated by HLA-C-restricted CMV-specific TCR beta clonotypes. Carriers of CMV plus the relevant HLA were identified by cumulative public TCR beta family frequency.

TCRdb reprocessed the reads via MiXCR and lists one record per CDR3 protein. The table records hundreds of thousands of distinct CDR3 sequences, around 30% of them present only once. Germline V gene sequence: CDR1 SQVTM, CDR2 ANQGSEA. Unmatched junction bases numbered 8, after V lost 3 bases and J lost 1 base. CDR3 length: 16 amino acids. The chain couples TRBV29-1 to TRBJ1-1; TRBD1 aligns across 10 bases. The material was cultured CD8+ T cells from PBMCs, obtained from culture after CMV antigen stimulation. This TCR came from a human donor in good health (CMV status not recorded). Some clones in this sample may be carry-over from other donors' samples. The CDR3 region has the DNA TGCAGCGTTGAGGAGGACAGGGGGGTTTGGAACACTGAAGCTTTCTTT. Encoded protein: CSVEEDRGVWNTEAFF.